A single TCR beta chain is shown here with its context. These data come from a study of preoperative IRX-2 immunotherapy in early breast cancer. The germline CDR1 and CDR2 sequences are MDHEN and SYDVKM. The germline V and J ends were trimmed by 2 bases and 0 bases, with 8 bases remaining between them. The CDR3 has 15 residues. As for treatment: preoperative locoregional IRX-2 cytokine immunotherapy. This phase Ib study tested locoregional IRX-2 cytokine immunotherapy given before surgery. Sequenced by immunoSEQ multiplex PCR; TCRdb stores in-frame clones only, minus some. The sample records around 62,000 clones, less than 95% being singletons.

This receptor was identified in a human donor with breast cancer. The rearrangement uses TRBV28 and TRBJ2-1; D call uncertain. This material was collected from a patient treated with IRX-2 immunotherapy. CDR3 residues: CASSLAYRSYNEQFF. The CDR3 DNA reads TGTGCCAGCAGTTTAGCCTACCGCTCCTACAATGAGCAGTTCTTC.